Detailed here is one TCR beta chain. Its antigen remains undetermined. No per-base quality is available; no much larger clone lies one base away. This sample is drawn from a study of blood T cell repertoires in COVID-19 (dated by TCRdb to 2019 to 2021). For the wider study: Samples covering the acute and convalescent phases of COVID-19 were provided by collaborators in the United States, Italy and Spain. The material from the prospective study consisted of cDNA or gDNA derived from T cells, B-cell-depleted T cells, or PBMCs. The dataset comprised deeply sampled blood TCRbeta repertoires from subjects exposed to, actively infected with, or recovered from COVID-19. The repertoires were released in a freely available public database intended as a resource for research on the immune response to SARS-CoV-2. Samples were obtained from the ongoing ImmuneRACE study (first 160 participants) and from over a thousand subjects provided by 6 global collaborators. The sample metadata nearly always contained a de-identified subject ID, COVID-19 status, age in years and sex. HLA class I and class II types, where available, came from metadata supplied by the sample provider rather than from assay-based typing. The paper as a whole reports these results and caveats: The amount of clinical and demographic metadata varied by source and participant and was provided uncurated.

TCRbeta CDR3 regions were amplified from genomic DNA using the immunoSEQ Assay, a bias-controlled multiplex PCR. The published analysis was carried out like this. The number of nucleated cells in each sample was estimated by amplification of reference gene primers within the assay. To quantify the absolute abundance of each unique TCRbeta CDR3 rearrangement, sequence reads were collapsed and filtered. For each sample, productive Simpson clonality was calculated by taking the square root of Simpson's diversity index across productive rearrangements. TCRdb retrieved this table from immuneACCESS and kept in-frame rearrangements only. Not all clones are present; in checked studies, unresolved V genes account for under half, and no reason is known for the remainder. That table gives V, J and clone size, and the DNA gave D and trimming. Within this sample are approximately 150,000 clones, with over 80% of them counted one time only. Approximately 5.3% of the sample goes to the ten largest clones.

The CDR3 spans 13 residues, from the cysteine through the phenylalanine. Only CDR3 DNA is held: 39 bases, read in frame from base 1. Trimming removed 10 bases from V and 7 bases from J, leaving 17 bases between the germline ends. Based on the germline V gene, the CDR1 and CDR2 sequences are MDHEN and SYDVKM. Participants in the prospective study were enrolled through a virtual design, were aged roughly 18 to 90 years, and lived in 24 United States geographic areas. In the prospective study, participants were assigned to cohorts based on the clinical history participants reported in a screening survey and a study questionnaire. Exposed participants were defined as having been in contact with someone with a PCR-confirmed or clinician-diagnosed COVID-19 case within 2 weeks of study entry. In the prospective study, mobile phlebotomists collected whole blood, serum and a nasopharyngeal or oropharyngeal swab from each participant. Participants in the prospective study had the option to provide additional blood draws and questionnaires over a roughly 2-month period. Before DNA extraction, blood samples from the prospective study were shipped at room temperature or frozen.

The sequencing input was PBMCs or T cells enriched from blood (not recorded which). This chain is built from TRBV28 and TRBJ2-4, with the D assignment possibly TRBD1 or TRBD2, given 7 matching bases for each. The origin of this receptor is a man in his 70s who had been exposed to COVID-19. CDR3 protein: CAIRGRVGNIQYF. The nucleotide sequence reads as follows: TGTGCCATCAGGGGGAGGGTGGGGAACATTCAGTACTTC.